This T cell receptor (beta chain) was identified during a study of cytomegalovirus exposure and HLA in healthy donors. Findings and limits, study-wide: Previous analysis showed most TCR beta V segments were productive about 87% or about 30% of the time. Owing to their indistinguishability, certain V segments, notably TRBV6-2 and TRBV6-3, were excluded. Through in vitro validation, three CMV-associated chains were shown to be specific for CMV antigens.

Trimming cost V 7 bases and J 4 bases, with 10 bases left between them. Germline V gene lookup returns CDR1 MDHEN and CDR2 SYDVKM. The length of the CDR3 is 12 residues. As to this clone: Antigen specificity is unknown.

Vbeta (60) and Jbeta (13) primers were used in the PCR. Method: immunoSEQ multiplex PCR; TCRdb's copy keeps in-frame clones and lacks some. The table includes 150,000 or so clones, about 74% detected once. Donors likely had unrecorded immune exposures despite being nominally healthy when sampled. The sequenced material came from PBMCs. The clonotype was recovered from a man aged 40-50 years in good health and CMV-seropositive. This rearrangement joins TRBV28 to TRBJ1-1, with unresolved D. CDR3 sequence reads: CASKPMSTEAFF. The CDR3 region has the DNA TGTGCCAGCAAACCGATGAGCACTGAAGCTTTCTTT.